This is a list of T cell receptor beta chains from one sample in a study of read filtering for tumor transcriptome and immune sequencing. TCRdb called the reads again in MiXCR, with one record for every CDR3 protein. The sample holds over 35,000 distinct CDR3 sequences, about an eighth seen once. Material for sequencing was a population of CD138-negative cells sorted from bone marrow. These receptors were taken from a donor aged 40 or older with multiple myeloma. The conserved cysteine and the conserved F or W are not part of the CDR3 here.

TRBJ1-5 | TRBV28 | ASSWSGQPQH
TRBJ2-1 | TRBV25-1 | ASSELEGRVYNEQF
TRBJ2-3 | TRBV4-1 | ASSGQGAADTQY
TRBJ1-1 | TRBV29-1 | SVDFGRNTEAF
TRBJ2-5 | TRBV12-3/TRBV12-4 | ASSFQGAETQY
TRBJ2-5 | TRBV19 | ASSSQHQETQY
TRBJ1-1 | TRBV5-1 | ASSPFILIGEGTEAF
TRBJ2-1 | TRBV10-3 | AISDRTMYKNEQF
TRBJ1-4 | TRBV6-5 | ASRSRQQATNEKRF
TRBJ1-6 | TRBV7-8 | ASSPLDREESYNSPLH
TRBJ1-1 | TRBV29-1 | SVGQDRLSGTF
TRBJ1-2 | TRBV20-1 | SARADRDYGYT
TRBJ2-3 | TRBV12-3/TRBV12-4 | ASSRGGESNTDTQY
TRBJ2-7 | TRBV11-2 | ASSLWDRDYEQY
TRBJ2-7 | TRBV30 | AWTPPGQWAAEQY
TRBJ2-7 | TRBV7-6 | ASSHMTGIPYEQY
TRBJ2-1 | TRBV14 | ASSQVYEQF